The entry below gives a single T cell receptor beta chain sequence along with its context. Its antigen remains unidentified. Sequenced by immunoSEQ multiplex PCR; TCRdb stores in-frame clones only, minus some. Here the sample spans tens of thousands of clones, 80% being singletons. Noted time point: week 11, during vaccination. Mutant IDH1 20-mer peptide, at 300 ug, made up each vaccine dose, with topical imiquimod. Tumors from donors were new WHO grade 3 or 4 IDH1-mutant astrocytomas with ATRX loss. The sample belongs to a study of a mutant IDH1 vaccine in newly diagnosed glioma. Across the whole study: The initiation of vaccination occurred 4-6 weeks after radiotherapy alone, or with temozolomide cycles. The study's findings and limits: Apparently unrelated to pseudoprogression were changes in the top peripheral T cell clonotypes.

The receptor was derived from a man aged 50-60 years with glioma. Specimen: PBMCs, collected from a glioma patient whose treatment included an IDH1 peptide vaccine.

The CDR3 here is CAWTGGENTIYF. As DNA, the CDR3 is TGTGCCTGGACAGGGGGTGAAAACACCATATATTTT. V usage is TRBV30 and J usage is TRBJ1-3; the match to TRBD1 covers 7 bases. Germline CDR1 and CDR2: GTSNPN and SVGIG (reference sequence). This CDR3 comprises 12 residues. J gave up 6 bases and V 4 bases, and 3 bases lay outside the gene matches.